The 12 T cell receptor beta chains below all came from one sample that was sequenced in a study of cytomegalovirus exposure and HLA in healthy donors. This PCR relied on a set of 60 Vbeta primers and 13 Jbeta primers. Sequencing used immunoSEQ multiplex PCR; TCRdb keeps in-frame clones, though not all of them. This sample's table has tens of thousands of clones. Sequenced material: PBMCs. The receptors originated from a male donor in good health and CMV-seronegative.

V is TRBV5-6 and J is TRBJ1-1; D might be TRBD1 (6 bases). V dropped 5 bases and J dropped 5 bases, with 13 bases sitting between them. CDR3 length: 13 residues. Looked up from germline, CDR1 is SGHDT and CDR2 is YYEEEE. For the CDR3, the DNA is TGTGCCAGCAGTCCAGGGGTAGGGACTGAAGCTTTCTTT. Translated: CASSPGVGTEAFF.

The J gene is TRBJ1-1, the V gene TRBV6-6; D not certain. Trimming stripped 8 bases from V and 11 bases from J, with 12 bases between. Germline V gene data show CDR1 as MNHNY and CDR2 as SVGAGI (reference sequence). This CDR3 contains 10 residues. CDR3 in amino acids: CASSQAGAFF. CDR3 nucleotides: TGTGCCAGCTCTCAGGCGGGGGCTTTCTTT.

This rearrangement joins TRBV6-1 to TRBJ2-2; D might be TRBD2 (7 bases). Germline V gene lookup returns CDR1 MNHNS and CDR2 SASEGT. The CDR3 spans 14 residues. Written as DNA, the CDR3 is TGTGCTGGAGCTAAAGGGGGGGACACCGGGGAGCTGTTTTTT. Encoded protein: CAGAKGGDTGELFF.

The chain uses TRBV5-1 and TRBJ2-3; 7 bases are shared with TRBD1. V shed 4 bases, J shed 5 bases, and the junction held 7 bases outside the gene matches. The V gene's germline CDR1 is SGHRS and CDR2 YFSETQ. The CDR3 consists of 14 residues. The chain's CDR3 is CASSIDRAEDTQYF. The CDR3, as DNA: TGCGCCAGCAGCATCGACAGGGCTGAAGATACGCAGTATTTT.

This chain connects TRBV6-4 to TRBJ2-1, with D maybe TRBD1 (6 bases). The ends were cut back, 2 bases at V and 2 bases at J, with 13 bases in the middle. Germline CDR1 and CDR2: MRHNA and SNTAGT. The CDR3 extends over 16 amino acids. This chain's CDR3 is CASSDTSQGTYNEQFF. In nucleotides, the CDR3 is TGTGCCAGCAGTGACACCTCACAGGGTACCTACAATGAGCAGTTCTTC.

The J gene is TRBJ2-3, the V gene TRBV10-3, with TRBD1 matching over 9 bases. The CDR3 totals 16 residues. Germline values: CDR1 ENHRY, CDR2 SYGVKD. V gave up 3 bases and J gave up 3 bases; unmatched junction bases: 7. The CDR3 region has the DNA TGTGCCATCAGTGACCCGGGACAGGGAGGGACAGATACGCAGTATTTT. Translating gives CAISDPGQGGTDTQYF.

CDR3 amino acids: CASSVEGTGSSYEQYF. CDR3 bases: TGTGCCAGCAGCGTAGAAGGGACAGGTAGCTCCTACGAGCAGTACTTC. V is TRBV9 and J is TRBJ2-7, with 8 bases matching TRBD1. CDR1 and CDR2 (germline): SGDLS, YYNGEE. The CDR3 spans 16 residues. Trimming took 0 bases from V and 0 from J; bases not matched to a gene: 5.

The J gene is TRBJ1-4, the V gene TRBV5-6; D may be TRBD1 (6 bases). CDR1 and CDR2 from the germline V gene are SGHDT and YYEEEE. V was shortened by 1 base and J by 4 bases, with 14 bases between the two germline ends. This CDR3 is 16 amino acids long. CDR3 residues: CASSLFGVDSNEKLFF. Here the CDR3 DNA reads TGTGCCAGCAGCTTGTTTGGAGTGGACAGTAATGAAAAACTGTTTTTT.

The chain couples TRBV6-5 to TRBJ1-2; the match to TRBD1 covers 8 bases. The junction had 5 bases not matched to a gene; V was cut back by 5 bases and J by 3 bases. Germline CDR1 reads MNHEY; CDR2 reads SVGAGI. The CDR3 spans 14 residues. CDR3 region: CASSTTGADYGYTF. The CDR3 DNA reads TGTGCCAGCAGTACGACAGGGGCGGACTATGGCTACACCTTC.

V gene TRBV10-2 combines with J gene TRBJ2-2, with 7 bases fitting TRBD1. The CDR3 is 14 amino acids. V lost 8 bases and J lost 4; bases outside the gene matches: 7. The germline V gene has CDR1 WSHSY and CDR2 SAAADI. This chain's CDR3 is CASLGTVFTGELFF. CDR3 nucleotides: TGCGCCAGCTTGGGGACAGTATTCACCGGGGAGCTGTTTTTT.

This chain joins TRBV7-8 and TRBJ1-5; 7 positions match TRBD1. V shed 0 bases, J shed 7 bases, and the junction held 3 bases outside the gene matches. The CDR3 extends over 14 amino acids. Germline loops: CDR1 SGHVS, CDR2 FQNEAQ. In nucleotides, the CDR3 is TGTGCCAGCAGCTTAGCGACAGGGTTCCAGCCCCAGCATTTT. Translated, it gives CASSLATGFQPQHF.

The V and J genes are TRBV5-1 and TRBJ2-5; 7 bases align to TRBD2. Germline-derived CDR1 and CDR2 are SGHRS and YFSETQ. This CDR3 has 14 residues. Trimming at V came to 2 bases and at J to 1 base, leaving 2 bases not matched to a gene. CDR3 residues: CASSFGGGQETQYF. CDR3 sequence (DNA): TGCGCCAGCAGCTTCGGCGGGGGCCAAGAGACCCAGTACTTC.